The present T cell receptor (beta chain) was sequenced within a study of blood T cell repertoires in COVID-19. Enrollees, about 18 to 95 years old, lived in 24 US areas. This table comes from immunoSEQ multiplex PCR, and its TCRdb copy is limited to in-frame clones, with some not included. This sample has hundreds of thousands of clones, with 75% to 90% found just once. The CDR3 is made up of 15 amino acids. V was clipped by 7 bases and J by 12 bases; unmatched bases: 15. Germline CDR1 is SNHLY and CDR2 is FYNNEI. The sequencing sample was made of PBMCs or T cells enriched from blood (not recorded which). This rearrangement joins TRBV2 to TRBJ1-4; 9 nucleotides match TRBD1. This TCR came from a man between 25 and 39 years old who had recovered from COVID-19. In DNA form, the CDR3 reads TGTGCCAGCAATACCGACAGGGGGGCCTCCGGGGAACTGTTTTTT. Amino acid sequence: CASNTDRGASGELFF.